This T cell receptor beta chain emerged from a study of persistence of HIV-infected CD4 T cells. Whole-study context: Median time on suppressive ART was over six years. General study results and limits: Degenerate expanded CDR3beta sequences were enriched among CMV- and Gag-responding cells.

With respect to this clone: No antigen is known for it.

An overlapping HIV-1 Gag peptide pool stimulated these cells at approximately 0.91 ug/peptide/mL. CD4+ T cells upregulating both CD40 ligand and CD69 were sorted as responding cells. For at least 4 years, plasma HIV-1 RNA was undetectable (<50 copies/mL). This was the immunoSEQ version 4 assay in survey mode. The method was immunoSEQ multiplex PCR; TCRdb's version includes in-frame clones alone and lacks a portion of them. The sample lists about 20,000 clones, 65% occurring once. Germline CDR1 and CDR2: SGHRS and YFSETQ. CDR3 length equals 16 residues. V lost 4 bases to trimming and J lost 7 bases, with 24 bases between them.

This chain connects TRBV5-1 to TRBJ2-7; maybe TRBD2 (6 bases). The material sequenced was CD4+ T cells sorted from PBMCs after roughly 18-hour stimulation, taken from a patient who received antiretroviral therapy. This TCR was recovered from an adult woman with HIV who was CMV-seropositive. The DNA for the CDR3 is TGCGCCAGCAGCATTGGAGGGGCGGAGGAGGGTCAGGAGCAGTACTTC. It specifies CASSIGGAEEGQEQYF.